This TCR beta chain was sequenced for a study of shared clonotypes between healthy human individuals. Broader study findings: The sole specimen, blood, was sampled, and tissue repertoires likely differ. The study's rarefaction showed incomplete sorted-subset sequencing despite large depth.

Germline trimming cut 5 bases from V and 9 bases from J; bases unmatched to any gene: 12. Germline CDR1 is SEHNR and CDR2 is FQNEAQ (reference sequence). This CDR3 contains 16 residues. Assay: immunoSEQ multiplex PCR; the TCRdb copy retains only in-frame clones and omits some. The sample lists around 2.1 million clones, around 93% seen once, with about 1.5% in the top ten. As for this clone: The antigen remains unidentified.

Selected positively for CCR7 and CD45RO-negative, naive CD8 cells excluded terminally differentiated effector memory CD45RA+ cells. The chain couples TRBV7-9 to TRBJ2-1; TRBD1 matches at 11 bases. Input material: naive CD8+ T cells from PBMCs. The origin of this receptor is a man between 18 and 35 years old in good health. Some clones in this sample may be carry-over from other donors' samples. For the CDR3, the DNA is TGTGCCAGCAGCCAGACCGGGACAGGGGGTCTTGGTGAGCAGTTCTTC. Translated, it gives CASSQTGTGGLGEQFF.